This T cell receptor beta chain was sequenced for a study of early stage breast cancer tumors. Study background: Of some 17 invasive breast tumors, about a dozen were hormone receptor-positive, HER2-negative.

Study findings and constraints: In most of the 16 patients, blood comparison separated tumor from normal breast. Enriched TCRB sequences shared across patients were mostly commonly generated sequences.

Notes on this clone: The antigen is unknown.

Measured with immunoSEQ multiplex PCR; TCRdb has only the in-frame clones, and not every one. The sample shows 25,000 to 35,000 clones, roughly 77% of them seen only once. This clonotype originated in a person in their 40s with breast cancer. The specimen sequenced was blood.

DNA for the CDR3: TGTGCCAGCAGCTCACTCACTAGACCCAATGAGCAGTTCTTC. This translates into CASSSLTRPNEQFF. V usage is TRBV11-3 and J usage is TRBJ2-1; tentative D call: TRBD2 (5 bases). The germline CDR1 and CDR2 sequences are SGHNT and YENEEA. This CDR3 is built from 14 residues. Between the trimmed V and J ends, which lost 4 bases and 6 bases, there was a span of 13 bases.